Below, 5 T cell receptor beta chains from the same sample are listed, as sequenced in a study of shared clonotypes between healthy human individuals. Data came from immunoSEQ multiplex PCR; TCRdb stores just in-frame clones and leaves some out. The data hold roughly 770,000 clones, with about 96% observed a single time. The naive CD8 population came from CD45RO-negative cells selected for CCR7, without terminally differentiated effector memory CD45RA+ cells. The sample taken for sequencing was naive CD8+ T cells sorted from blood. These receptors were obtained from a man aged 30-40 years in good health.

This clone was observed once. The chain uses TRBV28 and TRBJ2-7; D is uncertain. Germline V gene data show CDR1 as MDHEN and CDR2 as SYDVKM. There are 14 residues in the CDR3. V was shortened by 2 bases and J by 3 bases, with 11 bases between the two germline ends. As DNA, the CDR3 is TGTGCCAGCAGTTTACATCAAGTAGTCTACGAGCAGTACTTC. Encoded protein: CASSLHQVVYEQYF.

V usage is TRBV15 and J usage is TRBJ2-1; 9 bases line up with TRBD2. There are 16 residues in the CDR3. Germline assignment: CDR1 LNHNV and CDR2 YYDKDF (reference sequence). J lost 2 bases, V lost 4 bases, and 6 bases had no gene match. The CDR3 sequence: CATSTSSGTPYNEQFF. CDR3 coding DNA: TGTGCCACCAGCACTTCTAGCGGGACCCCCTACAATGAGCAGTTCTTC.

Here the CDR3 reads CASSLTGSETEAFF. In DNA form, the CDR3 reads TGTGCCAGCAGCTTGACAGGGTCGGAGACTGAAGCTTTCTTT. This chain connects TRBV7-2 to TRBJ1-1, with 7 positions matching TRBD1. The germline CDR1 and CDR2 sequences are SGHTA and FQGNSA. With 3 bases clipped from V and 5 bases from J, the junction kept 6 bases outside the gene matches. This CDR3 spans 14 amino acids.

The rearrangement links TRBV2 to TRBJ2-1; 11 nucleotides agree with TRBD2. CDR1 SNHLY and CDR2 FYNNEI come from the germline V gene. CDR3 size: 15 residues. J gave up 7 bases and V 6 bases, and 8 bases lay outside the gene matches. DNA for the CDR3: TGTGCCAGCAGACCTACTAGCGGGAGAAGGAATGAGCAGTTCTTC. It codes for CASRPTSGRRNEQFF.

J is TRBJ2-1 and V is TRBV29-1; 9 bases are shared with TRBD2. Germline assignment: CDR1 SQVTM and CDR2 ANQGSEA. V lost 6 bases to trimming and J lost 9 bases; unmatched junction nucleotides: 12. The CDR3 has 14 amino acids. Here the CDR3 reads CSVDPAGLAFEQFF. As DNA, the CDR3 is TGCAGCGTAGACCCTGCGGGACTAGCCTTTGAGCAGTTCTTC.